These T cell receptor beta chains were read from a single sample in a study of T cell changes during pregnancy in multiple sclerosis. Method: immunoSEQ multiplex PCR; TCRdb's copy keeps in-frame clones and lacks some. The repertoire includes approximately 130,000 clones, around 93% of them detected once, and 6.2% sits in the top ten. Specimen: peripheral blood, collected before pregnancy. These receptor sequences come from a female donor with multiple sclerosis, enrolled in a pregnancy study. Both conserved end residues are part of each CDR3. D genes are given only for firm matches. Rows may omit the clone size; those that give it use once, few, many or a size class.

CAWSTLRQPEAFF,-,TRBJ1-1,-,TRBV30
CASSVVTGQGAGGNQPQHF,TRBD1,TRBJ1-5,-,TRBV2
CASSLVRGSYNEQFF,-,TRBJ2-1,-,TRBV5-1
CASSLGGQGRTEAFF,TRBD1,TRBJ1-1,-,TRBV11-2
CASALGDRDTDTQYF,TRBD1,TRBJ2-3,-,TRBV5-6
CASSLETGGNQPQHF,TRBD1,TRBJ1-5,-,TRBV7-2
CASSVMGLSNTEAFF,-,TRBJ1-1,-,TRBV25-1
CASSFLAGGDNEQFF,TRBD2,TRBJ2-1,-,TRBV28
CASSQGAYQPQHF,-,TRBJ1-5,-,TRBV14
CASNLQGADTEAFF,TRBD1,TRBJ1-1,-,TRBV5-7
CASSEGLGLGGYTF,-,TRBJ1-2,-,TRBV6-5
CASSSRQLANTGELFF,-,TRBJ2-2,-,TRBV28
CASSQDQILQQGWRTEAFF,-,TRBJ1-1,few,TRBV4-1
CASSEPVQGWRADGYTF,TRBD1,TRBJ1-2,-,TRBV6-1
CASSEAWGVRGNTEAFF,-,TRBJ1-1,-,TRBV6-1
CASRTTPPTNYGYTF,-,TRBJ1-2,-,TRBV5-6
CASSHRPGSGANVLTF,-,TRBJ2-6,-,TRBV7-3
CASSPGTGHYTQYF,TRBD1,TRBJ2-3,-,TRBV5-1
CASSRNRQGEAFF,TRBD1,TRBJ1-1,few,TRBV19
CAWSRRVTGELFF,-,TRBJ2-2,-,TRBV30
CASSQGGGRIYNEQFF,TRBD2,TRBJ2-1,-,TRBV4-2
CASNLRDSPHEQYF,TRBD1,TRBJ2-7,-,TRBV11-2
CSVADSSGNTIYF,-,TRBJ1-3,-,TRBV29-1
CASSLDTSRTGELFF,-,TRBJ2-2,-,TRBV11-3
CSVEDQVAGYDYEQYF,-,TRBJ2-7,-,TRBV29-1
CASSRYSGTAYEQYF,TRBD2,TRBJ2-7,-,TRBV27
CASSFGGDYGYTF,-,TRBJ1-2,once,TRBV5-1
CSALLAHEQFF,-,TRBJ2-1,-,TRBV29-1
CASSIDQGLAGLTEQFF,TRBD2,TRBJ2-1,-,TRBV19
CAIRATSGGSTDTQYF,TRBD2,TRBJ2-3,-,TRBV10-3
CASSYGRNRYEQYF,-,TRBJ2-7,-,TRBV6-5
CASSGAGGARTDTQYF,TRBD2,TRBJ2-3,-,TRBV5-4
CASNPSNYGYTF,-,TRBJ1-2,-,TRBV2
CASSLGTGNTEAFF,TRBD1,TRBJ1-1,-,TRBV5-1
CASSWGGQGNYGYTF,TRBD1,TRBJ1-2,-,TRBV5-6
CASVAGAGETQYF,-,TRBJ2-5,-,TRBV7-9
CATSSQLDSPLHF,-,TRBJ1-6,-,TRBV15
CATSRGTGKNEKLFF,-,TRBJ1-4,-,TRBV15
CAASLGLNTEAFF,-,TRBJ1-1,-,TRBV30
CASIRTSGGSRVVDEQFF,TRBD2,TRBJ2-1,-,TRBV10-1
CASSLGGASGRGDTQYF,TRBD2,TRBJ2-3,-,TRBV7-2
CASSVQTGPTGELFF,-,TRBJ2-2,-,TRBV9
CASSRYRQGLWKGYEQYF,TRBD1,TRBJ2-7,-,TRBV5-5
CASSQSTGGDYEQYF,TRBD1,TRBJ2-7,once,TRBV4-2
CASSSDTSNEQFF,-,TRBJ2-1,-,TRBV5-4
CASSLDSGTSGATSTDTQYF,TRBD2,TRBJ2-3,-,TRBV5-1
CSVEWNHRNTEAFF,-,TRBJ1-1,-,TRBV29-1
CASSYGGGNTEAFF,-,TRBJ1-1,-,TRBV5-1
CASSQGGDYGYTF,TRBD1,TRBJ1-2,-,TRBV27
CASSVDTPDTQYF,-,TRBJ2-3,-,TRBV9
CASSWTGSLGEAFF,TRBD1,TRBJ1-1,-,TRBV18